This T cell receptor beta chain derives from a study of HIV-infected patients and healthy controls. General observations from the study: Mean usage of eight alpha and eight beta V genes differed significantly in HIV-infected patients versus controls. During therapy, HIV-associated CDR3s fell significantly in frequency, while CMV-associated CDR3s did not change significantly.

This clonotype was counted at least ten times. The antigen remains unidentified. With 1 base removed from V and 6 bases from J, the gap between germline ends came to 16 bases. The CDR3 length is 15 residues. From germline, CDR1 is SGHTA and CDR2 FQGNSA. Alpha and beta constant-region primers primed reverse transcription of around 540 ng RNA. Alpha and beta chain libraries were made separately by chain-specific third strand synthesis with multiplexing indices. TCRdb processed the 5' RACE reads anew with MiXCR; each CDR3 protein has one entry. The table has roughly 20,000 distinct CDR3 sequences, 12% seen once; the top ten hold roughly 10%. Whole blood was used without fractionation, so all unsorted peripheral T cells were included.

The sequence was obtained from an adult in good health. Sequencing was performed on blood. The chain couples TRBV7-2 to TRBJ2-7; D gene ambiguous. The CDR3 DNA sequence: TGTGCCAGCAGCTTAGTGGGCAGGTTAAGTGTCGAGCAGTACTTC. Translating gives CASSLVGRLSVEQYF.